The rows below give T cell receptor beta chains drawn from one sample of a study of T-cell memory formation after mild COVID-19. Using its own MiXCR run on the 5' RACE reads, TCRdb lists one record per CDR3 protein. The table shows hundreds of thousands of distinct CDR3 sequences, with approximately 21% occurring only once. Sequences were obtained from PBMCs or a T cell subset sorted from them (not recorded which). The receptors come from an adult woman who had mild COVID-19 (a few samples of this study predate the infection). Cell type and time point are not known. The CDR3 runs from the conserved cysteine through the conserved F or W. The D gene is left open where the match is weak. Some rows have no size entry. The others give once, few or many, or a class for an expanded clone.

NA	TRBJ1-2	once	TRBV12-3/TRBV12-4	TGTGCCAGCAGTTTTTGGACTGCGTATGGCTACACCTTC	CASSFWTAYGYTF
TRBD2	TRBJ2-2	NA	TRBV4-1	TGCGCCAGCAGCCAACGAAGCGGGGGGGTTGGCACCGGGGAGCTGTTTTTT	CASSQRSGGVGTGELFF
TRBD2	TRBJ2-1	few	TRBV20-1	TGCAGTGCCGGGAGGAGGGCAAATGAGCAGTTCTTC	CSAGRRANEQFF
NA	TRBJ2-1	NA	TRBV24-1	TGTGCCACCAGTGATGTTAGTACGATTGACAATGAGCAGTTCTTC	CATSDVSTIDNEQFF
NA	TRBJ1-2	NA	TRBV19	TGTGCCAGTAGTCTTAGATCCGAGTGGAGTGACTATGGCTACACCTTC	CASSLRSEWSDYGYTF
TRBD1	TRBJ1-1	NA	TRBV12-3/TRBV12-4	TGTGCCAGCAGCAAAGGACAGGGGTACACTGAAGCTTTCTTT	CASSKGQGYTEAFF
TRBD1	TRBJ2-3	few	TRBV20-1	TGCAGTGCTAGAGATCAAAGGGGGCGCACAGATACGCAGTATTTT	CSARDQRGRTDTQYF
NA	TRBJ2-1	few	TRBV9	TGTGCCAGCAGCCTCAGGGGCAATAACGGTGAGCAGTTCTTC	CASSLRGNNGEQFF
TRBD2	TRBJ2-1	NA	TRBV27	TGTGCCAGCAGTCCAGAGGGACTAGCTCCAGATGAGCAGTTCTTC	CASSPEGLAPDEQFF
TRBD2	TRBJ2-1	few	TRBV4-3	TGCGCCAGCAGCCAAGATAGGCTTTGGGCGAACTCGGCCCGCGGGAGTATAGACAATGAGCAGTTCTTC	CASSQDRLWANSARGSIDNEQFF
NA	TRBJ2-7	NA	TRBV6-6	TGTGCCAGCCGACACTCTTACGAGCAGTACTTC	CASRHSYEQYF
NA	TRBJ1-4	NA	TRBV29-1	TGCAGCGTTGAAGGAACAGGGCATGAAAAACTGTTTTTT	CSVEGTGHEKLFF
TRBD2	TRBJ2-1	once	TRBV24-1	TGTGCCACCAGTGATATAAAGGGGACTAGCTCCTACAATGAGCAGTTCTTC	CATSDIKGTSSYNEQFF
NA	TRBJ2-7	few	TRBV12-3/TRBV12-4	TGTGCCAGCAGTTCCGTAAGAACCTACGAGCAGTACTTC	CASSSVRTYEQYF
TRBD1	TRBJ1-2	NA	TRBV6-2/TRBV6-3	TGTGCCAGCCACGGACAGGTTGACTATGGCTACACCTTC	CASHGQVDYGYTF
NA	TRBJ2-7	few	TRBV5-1	TGCGCCAGCAGAGATGAGGGCCACGAGCAGTACTTC	CASRDEGHEQYF
TRBD2	TRBJ2-1	NA	TRBV24-1	TGTGCCACCACTGCGGGGGAGTACAATGAGCAGTTCTTC	CATTAGEYNEQFF
NA	TRBJ1-6	many	TRBV7-9	TGTGCCAGCTTGGCAAGCTCCTATAATTCACCCCTCCACTTT	CASLASSYNSPLHF
NA	TRBJ2-2	few	TRBV10-3	TGTGCCATCAGTGAGTCGGCGGCGAACACCGGGGAGCTGTTTTTT	CAISESAANTGELFF
TRBD1	TRBJ2-3	NA	TRBV19	TGTGCCAGTAAGACCGGGACAGGGGGTACCGATACGCAGTATTTT	CASKTGTGGTDTQYF
TRBD2	TRBJ2-1	NA	TRBV7-9	TGTGCCAGCAGCGAAAGCGGGATCAATGAGCAGTTCTTC	CASSESGINEQFF
TRBD1	TRBJ2-5	NA	TRBV3-1	TGTGCCAGCAGCAGACGACAGGGGTCCAAAGAGACCCAGTACTTC	CASSRRQGSKETQYF
NA	TRBJ1-1	few	TRBV12-3/TRBV12-4	TGTGCCAGCATAGTGGCCAGGGTCACTGAAGCTTTCTTT	CASIVARVTEAFF
NA	TRBJ2-3	few	TRBV20-1	TGCAGTGCTAGAGATCTAGGGGGGGCCCCAACAGATACGCAGTATTTT	CSARDLGGAPTDTQYF
TRBD2	TRBJ2-3	NA	TRBV4-3	TGCGCCAGCAGCCAAGAGGGACGGGAAGAGCGGGAGGGCCGTTCAGATACGCAGTATTTT	CASSQEGREEREGRSDTQYF
NA	TRBJ1-3	few	TRBV4-2	TGTGCCAGCAGCCAGGGGGACTTCGCGGACACCATATATTTT	CASSQGDFADTIYF
NA	TRBJ2-2	few	TRBV9	TGTGCCAGCCTGATTCTCGCGAACACCGGGGAGCTGTTTTTT	CASLILANTGELFF
NA	TRBJ1-4	NA	TRBV7-8	TGTGCCAGCAGCCCAGGACTGAACTATGAAAAACTGTTTTTT	CASSPGLNYEKLFF
TRBD2	TRBJ2-3	NA	TRBV7-2	TGTGCCAGCAGCTTAGTACTAGCGGGAGATACGCAGTATTTT	CASSLVLAGDTQYF
NA	TRBJ2-7	NA	TRBV7-2	TGTGCCAGCAGCTTAGTAGGTCCGGGGTACGAGCAGTACTTC	CASSLVGPGYEQYF
NA	TRBJ2-5	NA	TRBV6-4	TGTGCCAGCAGCCCCCTGCCAGGGGAGACCCAGTACTTC	CASSPLPGETQYF
NA	TRBJ2-3	NA	TRBV20-1	TGCGTAGTGGCTAGCGGCACAGATACGCAGTATTTT	CVVASGTDTQYF
TRBD2	TRBJ2-3	many	TRBV29-1	TGCAGCGTTGGTGGGACTAGTCAAGATACGCAGTATTTT	CSVGGTSQDTQYF
TRBD2	TRBJ2-5	NA	TRBV12-3/TRBV12-4	TGTGCCAGCAGTTTTGCGGCAGGTCAAGGAACTAGCGCCCAGTACTTC	CASSFAAGQGTSAQYF
NA	TRBJ2-5	few	TRBV11-3	TGTGCCAGCAGCTTAGATCTTGGACGGGGTCAGGCCCAGTACTTC	CASSLDLGRGQAQYF
TRBD2	TRBJ2-1	NA	TRBV20-1	TGCAGTTATCGACGAGCGGGGGGAGGCGCTTCGGGTGAGCAGTTCTTC	CSYRRAGGGASGEQFF
NA	TRBJ2-7	NA	TRBV12-3/TRBV12-4	TGTGCCAGCAGTTTAGCGGGAGAGGGCTCCTACGAGCAGTACTTC	CASSLAGEGSYEQYF
TRBD2	TRBJ2-3	few	TRBV30	TGTGCCTGGAGTGTATATCTCCTGAGCGGGGGGTACGATACGCAGTATTTT	CAWSVYLLSGGYDTQYF
NA	TRBJ1-1	NA	TRBV27	TGTGCCAGCAGTCGGTCCAGGGACTCCACTGAAGCTTTCTTT	CASSRSRDSTEAFF
NA	TRBJ1-1	NA	TRBV18	TGTGCCAGCTCACCAACGGCCTCAATCGGTGAAGCTTTCTTT	CASSPTASIGEAFF
TRBD1	TRBJ2-5	few	TRBV12-3/TRBV12-4	TGTGCCAGCAGTTTGGGACAGGCAGTCCAAGAGACCCAGTACTTC	CASSLGQAVQETQYF
NA	TRBJ1-4	few	TRBV5-5	TGTGCCAGCAGCTACGAGGGAACGGGTGAAAAACTGTTTTTT	CASSYEGTGEKLFF
NA	TRBJ2-1	few	TRBV5-1	TGCGCCAGCAGCTTGGCAACGGGGTACAATGAGCAGTTCTTC	CASSLATGYNEQFF
NA	TRBJ2-4	NA	TRBV7-2	TGTGCCAGCAGCCAATCCCGGGTTCTAAACATTCAGTACTTC	CASSQSRVLNIQYF
TRBD2	TRBJ2-1	few	TRBV6-1	TGTGCCAGCAGAGGGAGCGGGGGGATGCTCAGTGAGCAGTTCTTC	CASRGSGGMLSEQFF
NA	TRBJ1-4	NA	TRBV18	TGTGCCAGCTCACCACAGACAGTAAAGGGTGAAAAACTGTTTTTT	CASSPQTVKGEKLFF
NA	TRBJ2-7	NA	TRBV4-3	TGCGCCAGCAGCCAAACAAACATAGGCTCCTACGAGCAGTACTTC	CASSQTNIGSYEQYF
TRBD1	TRBJ2-3	NA	TRBV12-3/TRBV12-4	TGTGCCAGCAGTGTGGACAGGGTTGTAGATACGCAGTATTTT	CASSVDRVVDTQYF
TRBD1	TRBJ2-1	few	TRBV6-5	TGTGCCAGCAGTTACTCGACAGGGGTCTACAATGAGCAGTTCTTC	CASSYSTGVYNEQFF
NA	TRBJ1-1	few	TRBV24-1	TGTGCCACCAGTGATTGGGAGGGCACTGAAGCTTTCTTT	CATSDWEGTEAFF
NA	TRBJ2-7	few	TRBV15	TGTGCCACCAGCAGACCTTCCCTGGCCCACGAGCAGTACTTC	CATSRPSLAHEQYF
NA	TRBJ2-5	NA	TRBV13	TGTGCCAGCAGCCGGTCGGGGGACGAGACCCAGTACTTC	CASSRSGDETQYF
NA	TRBJ2-7	many	TRBV7-6	TGTGCCAGCAGCTTAGCACCGGACGGGGCCTACGAGCAGTACTTC	CASSLAPDGAYEQYF
NA	TRBJ1-2	NA	TRBV19	TGTGCCAGTAGTCCCTCTGCCTATAACTATGGCTACACCTTC	CASSPSAYNYGYTF